The subject of this entry is one T cell receptor (beta chain). This receptor's antigen is unknown. No clone much larger than this one lies a single base away; base qualities are absent. This entry belongs to a study of T cells after somatic rescue of genetic block (dated by TCRdb to about 2020). Study-wide context: What the study looked at was long-term robustness, specifically in a T-cell system that came about through somatic rescue of a genetic block in T-cell development.

The protocol used for the library was the immunoSEQ multiplex PCR assay. TCRdb holds this immuneACCESS table with in-frame rearrangements only. Some clones are missing; in checked studies, unresolved V genes explain under half, and the rest has no known cause. Counted in this sample were more than 14,000 clones; around 70% of them appeared once. 14% of the sample goes to the ten largest clones. V gives up 0 bases and J gives up 9 bases, and the segment between their germline ends measures 15 bases. Based on the germline V gene, the CDR1 and CDR2 sequences are MNHNS and SASEGT. CDR3 length: 14 amino acids, cysteine to phenylalanine. The only DNA kept is the CDR3, 42 bases in frame from the first base.

Sequencing was performed on peripheral blood mononuclear cells (PBMCs). The chain is made from TRBV6-1 and TRBJ2-7, with no D gene named confidently. The clonotype comes from a boy between 5 and 17 years old. The sequence in DNA is TGTGCCAGCAGTGAAGCAGGCGGCCAAATCGGGCAGTACTTC. It is translated as CASSEAGGQIGQYF.